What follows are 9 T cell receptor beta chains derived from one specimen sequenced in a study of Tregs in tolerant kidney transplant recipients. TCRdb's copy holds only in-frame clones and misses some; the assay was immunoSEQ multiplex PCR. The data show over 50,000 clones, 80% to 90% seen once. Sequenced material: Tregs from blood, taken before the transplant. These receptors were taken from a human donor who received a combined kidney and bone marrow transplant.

CDR3 coding DNA: TGTGCCAGCAGTTTATGGGGGGCCGGGGAAACTAATGAAAAACTGTTTTTT. The encoded protein is CASSLWGAGETNEKLFF. The rearrangement joins TRBV28 to TRBJ1-4; a weak D match, TRBD1 (6 bases). The V gene's germline CDR1 is MDHEN and CDR2 SYDVKM. V was clipped by 0 bases and J by 1 base, with 12 bases between them. The CDR3 runs 17 residues.

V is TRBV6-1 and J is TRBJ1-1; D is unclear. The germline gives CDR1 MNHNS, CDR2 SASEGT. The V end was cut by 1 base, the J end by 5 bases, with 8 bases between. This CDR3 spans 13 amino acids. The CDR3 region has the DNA TGTGCCAGCAGTGAAGTAGTGGGTACTGAAGCTTTCTTT. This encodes CASSEVVGTEAFF.

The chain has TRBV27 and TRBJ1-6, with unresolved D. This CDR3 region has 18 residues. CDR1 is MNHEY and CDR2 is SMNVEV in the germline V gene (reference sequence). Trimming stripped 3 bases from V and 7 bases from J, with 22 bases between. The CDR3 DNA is TGTGCCAGCAGTTTTGGTAAAGGGCCGGCCCGGTGGAATTCACCCCTCCACTTT. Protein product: CASSFGKGPARWNSPLHF.

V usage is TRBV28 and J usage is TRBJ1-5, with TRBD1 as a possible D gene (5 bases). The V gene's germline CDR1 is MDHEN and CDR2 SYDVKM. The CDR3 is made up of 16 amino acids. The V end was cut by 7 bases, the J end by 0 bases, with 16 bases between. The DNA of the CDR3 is TGTGCCAGCACCTGGGGCGGGGGAAATAGCAATCAGCCCCAGCATTTT. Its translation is CASTWGGGNSNQPQHF.

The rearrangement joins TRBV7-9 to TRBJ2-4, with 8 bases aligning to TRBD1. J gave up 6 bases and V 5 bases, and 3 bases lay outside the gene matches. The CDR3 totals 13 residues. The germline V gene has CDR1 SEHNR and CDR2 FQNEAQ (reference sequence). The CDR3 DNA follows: TGTGCCAGCAGCCTCGGACAGGGAAACATTCAGTACTTC. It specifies CASSLGQGNIQYF.

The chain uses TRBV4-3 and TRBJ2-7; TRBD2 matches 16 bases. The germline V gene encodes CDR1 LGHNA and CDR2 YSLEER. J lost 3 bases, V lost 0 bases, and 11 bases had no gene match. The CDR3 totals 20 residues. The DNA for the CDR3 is TGCGCCAGCAGCCAAGACTACTCAGCCGGGACTAGCGGGGGGGACTACGAGCAGTACTTC. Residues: CASSQDYSAGTSGGDYEQYF.

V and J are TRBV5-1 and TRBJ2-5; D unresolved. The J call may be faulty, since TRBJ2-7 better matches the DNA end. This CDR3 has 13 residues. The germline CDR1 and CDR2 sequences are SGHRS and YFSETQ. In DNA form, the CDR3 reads TGCGCCAGCAGCTTGGCTCTTTACTACGAGCAGTACTTC. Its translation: CASSLALYYEQYF.

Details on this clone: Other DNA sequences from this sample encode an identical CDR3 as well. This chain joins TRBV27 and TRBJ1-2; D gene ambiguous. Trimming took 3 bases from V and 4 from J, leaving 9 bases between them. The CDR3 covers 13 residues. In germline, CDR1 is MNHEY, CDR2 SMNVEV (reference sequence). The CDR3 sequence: CASSFRGAYGYTF. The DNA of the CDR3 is TGTGCCAGCAGTTTTCGGGGAGCCTATGGCTACACCTTC.

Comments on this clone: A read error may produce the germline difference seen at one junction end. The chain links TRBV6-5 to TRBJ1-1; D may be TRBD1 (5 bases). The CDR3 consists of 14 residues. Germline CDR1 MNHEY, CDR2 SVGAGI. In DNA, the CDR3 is TGTGCCATCAGTGGAGGCAGGGAGACCACTGAAGCTTTCTTT. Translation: CAISGGRETTEAFF.